This T cell receptor (beta chain) originates from a study of cytomegalovirus exposure and HLA in healthy donors. Findings and caveats of the study: Analysis was carried out at a later point, and it linked a missense DCLRE1C variant to TCR beta V- and J-gene trimming.

For this clone: The antigen is undetermined.

The CDR3 runs to 16 residues. V lost 1 base and J lost 4, with 14 bases in between. The germline V gene has CDR1 SGHTA and CDR2 FQGNSA. The PCR had 60 Vbeta and 13 Jbeta primers. Profiled with immunoSEQ multiplex PCR; TCRdb holds only in-frame clones, not every one. The sample contains about 140,000 clones, 76% of which appear only once. The rearrangement joins TRBV7-2 to TRBJ1-3; D possibly corresponds to TRBD1 (6 bases). The receptor's source is a man aged 35 to 55 in good health and CMV-seronegative. Sequences were obtained from PBMCs. CDR3 DNA: TGTGCCAGCAGCTTAGGACCACAGGGTGCCGGAAACACCATATATTTT. Encoded protein: CASSLGPQGAGNTIYF. The full variable domain, its missing parts supplied by reference TRBV7-2 and TRBJ1-3, is GAGVSQSPSNKVTEKGKDVELRCDPISGHTALYWYRQSLGQGLEFLIYFQGNSAPDKSGLPSDRFSAERTGGSVSTLTIQRTQQEDSAVYLCASSLGPQGAGNTIYFGEGSWLTVV.